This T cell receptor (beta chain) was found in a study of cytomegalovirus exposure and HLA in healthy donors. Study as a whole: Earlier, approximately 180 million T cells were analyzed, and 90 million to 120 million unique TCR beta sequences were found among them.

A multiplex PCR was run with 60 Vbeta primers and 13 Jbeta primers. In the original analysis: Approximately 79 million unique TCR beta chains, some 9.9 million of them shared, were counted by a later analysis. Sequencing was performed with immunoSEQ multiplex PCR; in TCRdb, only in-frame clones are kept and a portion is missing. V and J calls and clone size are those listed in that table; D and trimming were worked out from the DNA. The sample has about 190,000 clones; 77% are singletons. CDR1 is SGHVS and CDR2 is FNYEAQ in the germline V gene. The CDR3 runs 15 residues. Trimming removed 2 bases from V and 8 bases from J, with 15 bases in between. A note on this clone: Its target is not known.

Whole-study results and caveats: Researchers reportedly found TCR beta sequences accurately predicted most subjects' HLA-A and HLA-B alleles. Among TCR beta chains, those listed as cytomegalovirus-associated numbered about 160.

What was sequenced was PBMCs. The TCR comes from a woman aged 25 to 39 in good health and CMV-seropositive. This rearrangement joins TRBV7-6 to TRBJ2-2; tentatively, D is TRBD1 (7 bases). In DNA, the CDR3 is TGTGCCAGCAGCTTATTGGAGGGGGCCGGTGGGGAGCTGTTTTTT. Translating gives CASSLLEGAGGELFF. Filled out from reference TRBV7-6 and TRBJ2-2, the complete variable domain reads GAGVSQSPRYKVTKRGQDVALRCDPISGHVSLYWYRQALGQGPEFLTYFNYEAQQDKSGLPNDRFSAERPEGSISTLTIQRTEQRDSAMYRCASSLLEGAGGELFFGEGSRLTVL.